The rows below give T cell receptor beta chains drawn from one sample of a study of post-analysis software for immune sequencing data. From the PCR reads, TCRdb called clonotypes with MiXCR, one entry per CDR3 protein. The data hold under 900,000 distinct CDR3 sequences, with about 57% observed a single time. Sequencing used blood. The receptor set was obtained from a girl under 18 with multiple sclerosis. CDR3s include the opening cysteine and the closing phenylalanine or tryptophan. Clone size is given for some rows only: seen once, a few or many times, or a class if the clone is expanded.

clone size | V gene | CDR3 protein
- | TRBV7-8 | CASSPVIGTGWTGELFF
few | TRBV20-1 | CSAGGRGLYEQYF
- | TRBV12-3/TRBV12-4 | CASSLFRGGSYEQYF
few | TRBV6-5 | CASSYTLVPTTDTQYF
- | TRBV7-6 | CASSTIGGKETQFF
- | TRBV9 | CASSVYPGSEGYEQYF
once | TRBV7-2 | CASSLVGGTNEKLFF
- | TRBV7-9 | CASSFRGGGYGYTF
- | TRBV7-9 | CASSDPGQGSYEQYF
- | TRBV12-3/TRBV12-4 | CASSLVGLVTTDTQYF
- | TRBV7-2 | CASSPLTTSVQYF
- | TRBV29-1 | CSGRQSANTGELFF
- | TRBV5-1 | CASSLALVAGPINEQYF
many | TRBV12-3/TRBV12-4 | CASSFRLDGHTEAFF
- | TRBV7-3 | CASSPSRTSGASTDTQYF
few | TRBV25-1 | CASSQISGPHRDYEQYF
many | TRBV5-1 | CASSLGRGTDTQYF
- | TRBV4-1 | CASSQENNEQFF
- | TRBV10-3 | CAVSGPIEGGNTYNEQFF
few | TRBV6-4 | CASSEAAGEYNEQFF
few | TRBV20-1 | CSARPNEQFF
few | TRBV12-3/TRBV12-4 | CASTSRVGVDGYTF
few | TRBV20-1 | CSATGLAEFEQFF
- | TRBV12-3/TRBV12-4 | CASKNRVTGTEAFF
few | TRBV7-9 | CASSFRDYNEQFF
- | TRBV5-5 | CASSLWGAGDYGYTF
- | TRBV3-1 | CASSYRGHHSYEQYF
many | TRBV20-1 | CSAKTSGRREDQETQYF
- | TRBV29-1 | CSVNPGGYGYTF
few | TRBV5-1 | CASSLNYEQFF
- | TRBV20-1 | CSATRIFTTDTQYF
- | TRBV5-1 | CASSLEGISTEAFF
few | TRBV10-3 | CAIWTGGGYTF
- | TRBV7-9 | CAGGTEYDDEQYF
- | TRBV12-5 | CVSAMGRDTQYF
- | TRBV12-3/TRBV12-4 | CASYYRLAGDNEQYF
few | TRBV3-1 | CASSQEREQYF
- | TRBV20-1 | CSARPGGGTQPQHF
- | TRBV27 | CASSPRVVGTDTQYF
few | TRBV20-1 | CSASPHGLAGGKEQYF
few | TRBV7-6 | CASSLVLAPSYGYTF
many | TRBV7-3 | CASSLTPNTEAFF
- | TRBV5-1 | CASSSRGPSDEQFF
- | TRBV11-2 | CASSVQGTSLETQYF
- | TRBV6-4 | CASNSSSESNEQFF
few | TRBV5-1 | CASSYDSGIITYEQYF
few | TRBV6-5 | CASSRSGRRVDEQFF
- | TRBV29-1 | CSVQTGGNTEAFF